These T cell receptor beta chains were read from a single sample in a study of blood T cell repertoires in COVID-19. Assay: immunoSEQ multiplex PCR; the TCRdb copy retains only in-frame clones and omits some. The data hold around 26,000 clones, with nearly 95% observed a single time. Sequenced material: peripheral blood. The receptors originated from a human donor in a cohort sampled during active COVID-19. CDR3s include the opening cysteine and the closing phenylalanine or tryptophan. The order of the fields is V gene, J gene, D gene, clone size, CDR3 DNA, CDR3 protein. D genes are given only for firm matches. The listing skips clone size in some rows; elsewhere it reads once, few, many or a size class.

V gene: TRBV19; J gene: TRBJ2-1; D gene: TRBD1; clone size: .; CDR3 DNA: TGTGCCAGTAGCTCAGATGGATTCGTGGACAGGGGGAGCTCCTACAATGAGCAGTTCTTC; CDR3 protein: CASSSDGFVDRGSSYNEQFF
V gene: TRBV10-3; J gene: TRBJ2-1; D gene: .; clone size: once; CDR3 DNA: TGTGCCATCAGTGAGTCCCAGCGGACCTACAATGAGCAGTTCTTC; CDR3 protein: CAISESQRTYNEQFF
V gene: TRBV5-1; J gene: TRBJ2-7; D gene: TRBD1; clone size: .; CDR3 DNA: TGCGCCAGCAGCCCAACCCGGACAGGTCTGTCCTACGAGCAGTACTTC; CDR3 protein: CASSPTRTGLSYEQYF
V gene: TRBV4-1; J gene: TRBJ2-6; D gene: TRBD2; clone size: .; CDR3 DNA: TGCGCCAGCAGCCCGACTATTAAAACCGGGACTACCAGCTCTGGGGCCAACGTCCTGACTTTC; CDR3 protein: CASSPTIKTGTTSSGANVLTF
V gene: TRBV6-5; J gene: TRBJ1-5; D gene: .; clone size: .; CDR3 DNA: TGTGCCAGCATGAGGATTAATCAGCCCCAGCATTTT; CDR3 protein: CASMRINQPQHF
V gene: TRBV15; J gene: TRBJ2-1; D gene: .; clone size: .; CDR3 DNA: TGTGCCACCAGCAGAGATCGCACATACAATGAGCAGTTCTTC; CDR3 protein: CATSRDRTYNEQFF
V gene: TRBV30; J gene: TRBJ1-1; D gene: .; clone size: once; CDR3 DNA: TGTGCCTGGATCGGGCAGGGCACTGAAGCTTTCTTT; CDR3 protein: CAWIGQGTEAFF
V gene: TRBV2; J gene: TRBJ1-2; D gene: TRBD1; clone size: .; CDR3 DNA: TGTGCCAGCGGCTCAGGGGGCAGGGACTATGGCTACACCTTC; CDR3 protein: CASGSGGRDYGYTF
V gene: TRBV6-5; J gene: TRBJ2-5; D gene: TRBD1; clone size: .; CDR3 DNA: TGTGCGACCGGGACAGGGGCTATACTGGGGGAGACCCAGTACTTC; CDR3 protein: CATGTGAILGETQYF
V gene: TRBV7-2; J gene: TRBJ2-4; D gene: .; clone size: .; CDR3 DNA: TGTGCCAGCAGCACAAGCGGAGGCAGAGAAAACATTCAGTACTTC; CDR3 protein: CASSTSGGRENIQYF
V gene: TRBV7-3; J gene: TRBJ1-2; D gene: .; clone size: .; CDR3 DNA: TGTGCCAGCAGCTTAACCGGGACTTCGGATGGCTACACCTTC; CDR3 protein: CASSLTGTSDGYTF
V gene: TRBV27; J gene: TRBJ2-1; D gene: TRBD2; clone size: once; CDR3 DNA: TGTGCCAGCAGTGCGGGACTAAATGAGCAGTTCTTC; CDR3 protein: CASSAGLNEQFF
V gene: TRBV2; J gene: TRBJ2-4; D gene: TRBD1; clone size: .; CDR3 DNA: TGTGCCAGCAGTGCAGGGGGCGATAAAAACATTCAGTACTTC; CDR3 protein: CASSAGGDKNIQYF
V gene: TRBV5-4; J gene: TRBJ1-2; D gene: TRBD1; clone size: .; CDR3 DNA: TGTGCCAGCAGCGTAGCTCCGGACAGGGCCTATGGCTACACCTTC; CDR3 protein: CASSVAPDRAYGYTF
V gene: TRBV6-1; J gene: TRBJ1-2; D gene: .; clone size: .; CDR3 DNA: TGTGCCAGCAGTGAAGCATCGTCCGGTTATAACTATGGCTACACCTTC; CDR3 protein: CASSEASSGYNYGYTF
V gene: TRBV5-1; J gene: TRBJ1-2; D gene: .; clone size: .; CDR3 DNA: TGCGCCAGCAGCTTGGCAAGGGGGACGACCCAGTACACCTTC; CDR3 protein: CASSLARGTTQYTF
V gene: TRBV5-5; J gene: TRBJ2-1; D gene: TRBD2; clone size: .; CDR3 DNA: TGTGCCAGCAGCTTGGAGCTCCTAGCGGGTGGACGGGATGAGCAGTTCTTC; CDR3 protein: CASSLELLAGGRDEQFF
V gene: TRBV7-9; J gene: TRBJ1-5; D gene: TRBD1; clone size: .; CDR3 DNA: TGTGCCAGCAGCTTGGTAACAGGGGGCGGGGGGAGCAATCAGCCCCAGCATTTT; CDR3 protein: CASSLVTGGGGSNQPQHF
V gene: TRBV27; J gene: TRBJ2-2; D gene: TRBD2; clone size: .; CDR3 DNA: TGTGCCAGCAGTCCCCTGGGACTAGCAGGCACCGGGGAGCTGTTTTTT; CDR3 protein: CASSPLGLAGTGELFF
V gene: TRBV12-3/TRBV12-4; J gene: TRBJ2-1; D gene: TRBD2; clone size: .; CDR3 DNA: TGTGCCAGCAGTTTCAATGGGAGGGATGAGCAGTTCTTC; CDR3 protein: CASSFNGRDEQFF
V gene: TRBV4-1; J gene: TRBJ1-2; D gene: .; clone size: .; CDR3 DNA: TGCGCCAGCAGCCAAGATCCCCTTCTTTATATGGGCTACACCTTC; CDR3 protein: CASSQDPLLYMGYTF
V gene: TRBV5-1; J gene: TRBJ2-1; D gene: .; clone size: .; CDR3 DNA: TGCGCCAGCAGTAGGGGGGGGAACTCCTACAATGAGCAGTTCTTC; CDR3 protein: CASSRGGNSYNEQFF
V gene: TRBV27; J gene: TRBJ1-2; D gene: TRBD1; clone size: .; CDR3 DNA: TGTGCCAGCAACCCCCAGGGGGGACAGGGGGCTGGCGGCTACACCTTC; CDR3 protein: CASNPQGGQGAGGYTF
V gene: TRBV6-5; J gene: TRBJ2-1; D gene: TRBD2; clone size: once; CDR3 DNA: TGTGCCAGCAGCCGGACTAGCCCGCTTAATGAGCAGTTCTTC; CDR3 protein: CASSRTSPLNEQFF
V gene: TRBV6-5; J gene: TRBJ1-1; D gene: .; clone size: .; CDR3 DNA: TGTGCCAGCAGTATGGGACAGAACACTGAAGCTTTCTTT; CDR3 protein: CASSMGQNTEAFF
V gene: TRBV28; J gene: TRBJ1-3; D gene: .; clone size: .; CDR3 DNA: TGTGCCAGCAGTGGATCACTAGGAAACACCATATATTTT; CDR3 protein: CASSGSLGNTIYF
V gene: TRBV11-3; J gene: TRBJ1-1; D gene: .; clone size: .; CDR3 DNA: TGTGCCAGCAGCTTAGAGATTGTGGGGGGGACTGAAGCTTTCTTT; CDR3 protein: CASSLEIVGGTEAFF
V gene: TRBV12-3/TRBV12-4; J gene: TRBJ1-1; D gene: .; clone size: .; CDR3 DNA: TGTGCCAGCAGCCTCAACAGGGTCACTGAAGCTTTCTTT; CDR3 protein: CASSLNRVTEAFF
V gene: TRBV4-3; J gene: TRBJ1-1; D gene: TRBD1; clone size: .; CDR3 DNA: TGCGCCAGCAGCCATAGACAGGGTATTACTGAAGCTTTCTTT; CDR3 protein: CASSHRQGITEAFF
V gene: TRBV7-3; J gene: TRBJ2-3; D gene: TRBD1; clone size: .; CDR3 DNA: TGTGCCAGCAGCTTTGGGGACAGGAGCACAGATACGCAGTATTTT; CDR3 protein: CASSFGDRSTDTQYF
V gene: TRBV7-2; J gene: TRBJ2-5; D gene: TRBD1; clone size: .; CDR3 DNA: TGTGCCAGCAGCTCCGACAGGGGGCGCGGGGAGACCCAGTACTTC; CDR3 protein: CASSSDRGRGETQYF
V gene: TRBV3-1/TRBV3-2; J gene: TRBJ2-7; D gene: TRBD1; clone size: .; CDR3 DNA: TGTGCCAGCAGCAGAAGGGGGACAGGGCCCTACGAGCAGTACTTC; CDR3 protein: CASSRRGTGPYEQYF